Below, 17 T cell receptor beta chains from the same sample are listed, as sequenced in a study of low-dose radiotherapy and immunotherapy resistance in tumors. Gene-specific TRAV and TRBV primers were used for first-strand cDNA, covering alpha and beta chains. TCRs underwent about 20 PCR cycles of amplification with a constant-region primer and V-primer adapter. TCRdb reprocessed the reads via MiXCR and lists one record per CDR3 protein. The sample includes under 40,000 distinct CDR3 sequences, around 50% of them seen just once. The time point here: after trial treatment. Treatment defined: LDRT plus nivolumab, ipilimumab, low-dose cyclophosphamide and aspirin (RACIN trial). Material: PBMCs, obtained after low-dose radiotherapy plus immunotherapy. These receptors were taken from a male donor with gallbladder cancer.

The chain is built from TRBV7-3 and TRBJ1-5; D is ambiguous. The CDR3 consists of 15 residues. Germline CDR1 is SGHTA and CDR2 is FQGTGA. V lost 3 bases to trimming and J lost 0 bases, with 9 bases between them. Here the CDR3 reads CASSFYSNSNQPQHF. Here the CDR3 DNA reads TGTGCCAGCAGCTTCTACAGCAATAGCAATCAGCCCCAGCATTTT.

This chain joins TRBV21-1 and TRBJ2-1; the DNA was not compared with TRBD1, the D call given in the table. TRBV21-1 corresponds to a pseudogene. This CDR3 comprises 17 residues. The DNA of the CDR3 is TGTGCCAGCAGCAAAAGCTGGCAGGGTAACATCTACAATGAGCAGTTCTTC. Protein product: CASSKSWQGNIYNEQFF.

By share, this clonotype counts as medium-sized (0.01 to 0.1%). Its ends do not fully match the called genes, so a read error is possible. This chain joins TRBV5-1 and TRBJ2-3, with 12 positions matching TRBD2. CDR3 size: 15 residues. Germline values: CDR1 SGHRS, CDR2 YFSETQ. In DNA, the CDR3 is TGTGCCAGCAGCTCTAGCGGGGGGGCGGCAGATACGCAGTATTTT. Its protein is CASSSSGGAADTQYF.

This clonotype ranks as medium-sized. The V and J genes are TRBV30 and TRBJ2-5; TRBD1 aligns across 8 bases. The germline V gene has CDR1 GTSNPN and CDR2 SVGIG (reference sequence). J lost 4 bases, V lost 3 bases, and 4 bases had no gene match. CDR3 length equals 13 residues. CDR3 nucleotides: TGTGCCTGGAGCTGGACAGGGTCAGAGACCCAGTACTTC. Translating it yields CAWSWTGSETQYF.

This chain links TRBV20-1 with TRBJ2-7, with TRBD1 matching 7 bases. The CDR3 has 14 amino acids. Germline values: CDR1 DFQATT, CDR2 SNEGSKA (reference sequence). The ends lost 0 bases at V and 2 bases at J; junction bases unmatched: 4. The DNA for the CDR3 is TGCAGTGCTAGAGATCCGGGACAGACCTACGAGCAGTACTTC. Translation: CSARDPGQTYEQYF.

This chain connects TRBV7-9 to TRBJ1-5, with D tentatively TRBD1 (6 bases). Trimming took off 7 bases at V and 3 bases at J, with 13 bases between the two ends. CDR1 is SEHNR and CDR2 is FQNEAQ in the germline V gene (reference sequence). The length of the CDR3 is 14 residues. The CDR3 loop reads CASTLGGDNQPQHF. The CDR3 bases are TGTGCCAGCACTCTAGGGGGGGACAATCAGCCCCAGCATTTT.

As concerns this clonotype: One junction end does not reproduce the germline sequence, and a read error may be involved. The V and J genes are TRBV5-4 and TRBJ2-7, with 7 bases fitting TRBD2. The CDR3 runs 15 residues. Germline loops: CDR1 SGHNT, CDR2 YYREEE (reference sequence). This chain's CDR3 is CAGSTAGYLSNEQYF. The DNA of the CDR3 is TGTGCCGGCAGCACAGCGGGATATCTTTCAAATGAGCAGTACTTC.

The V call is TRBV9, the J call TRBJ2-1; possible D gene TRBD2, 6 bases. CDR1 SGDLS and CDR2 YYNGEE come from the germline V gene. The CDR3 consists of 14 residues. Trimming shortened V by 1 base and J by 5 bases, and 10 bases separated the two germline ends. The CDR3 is CASSVTGVNNEQFF. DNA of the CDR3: TGTGCCAGCAGCGTAACGGGGGTAAACAATGAGCAGTTCTTC. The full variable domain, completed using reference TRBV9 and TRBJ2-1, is DSGVTQTPKHLITATGQRVTLRCSPRSGDLSVYWYQQSLDQGLQFLIQYYNGEERAKGNILERFSAQQFPDLHSELNLSSLELGDSALYFCASSVTGVNNEQFFGPGTRLTVL.

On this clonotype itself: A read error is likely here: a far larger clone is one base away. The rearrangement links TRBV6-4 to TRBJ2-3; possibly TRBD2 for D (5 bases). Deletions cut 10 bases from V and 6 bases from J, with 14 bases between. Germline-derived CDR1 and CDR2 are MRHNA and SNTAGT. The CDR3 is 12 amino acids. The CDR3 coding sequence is TGTGCCATCGGGAAGTTCACGGATACGCAGTATTTT. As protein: CAIGKFTDTQYF.

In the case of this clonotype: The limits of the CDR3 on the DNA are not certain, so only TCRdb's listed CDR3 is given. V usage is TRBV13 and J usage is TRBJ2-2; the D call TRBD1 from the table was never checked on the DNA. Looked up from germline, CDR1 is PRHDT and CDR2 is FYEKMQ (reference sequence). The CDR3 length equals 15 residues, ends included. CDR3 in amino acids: CASSLGGTGELFFFF.

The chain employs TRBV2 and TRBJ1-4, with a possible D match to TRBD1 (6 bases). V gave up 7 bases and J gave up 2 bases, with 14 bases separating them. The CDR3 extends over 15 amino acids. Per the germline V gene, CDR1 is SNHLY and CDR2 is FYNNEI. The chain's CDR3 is CASTYHRVTNEKLFF. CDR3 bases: TGTGCCAGCACCTACCACAGGGTTACTAATGAAAAACTGTTTTTT. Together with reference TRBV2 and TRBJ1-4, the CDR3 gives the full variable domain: EPEVTQTPSHQVTQMGQEVILRCVPISNHLYFYWYRQILGQKVEFLVSFYNNEISEKSEIFDDQFSVERPDGSNFTLKIRSTKLEDSAMYFCASTYHRVTNEKLFFGSGTQLSVL.

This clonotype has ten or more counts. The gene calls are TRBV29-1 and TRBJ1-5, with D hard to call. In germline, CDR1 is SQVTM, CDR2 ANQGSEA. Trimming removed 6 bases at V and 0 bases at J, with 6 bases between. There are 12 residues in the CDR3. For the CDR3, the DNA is TGCAGCGTCCGGCTTAGCAATCAGCCCCAGCATTTT. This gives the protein CSVRLSNQPQHF.

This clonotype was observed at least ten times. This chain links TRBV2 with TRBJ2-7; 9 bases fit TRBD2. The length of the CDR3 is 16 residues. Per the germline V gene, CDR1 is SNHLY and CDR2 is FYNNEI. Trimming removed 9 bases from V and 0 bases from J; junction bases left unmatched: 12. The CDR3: CAREQNRAGGSYEQYF. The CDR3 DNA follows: TGTGCCAGGGAGCAGAATAGAGCGGGGGGCTCCTACGAGCAGTACTTC.

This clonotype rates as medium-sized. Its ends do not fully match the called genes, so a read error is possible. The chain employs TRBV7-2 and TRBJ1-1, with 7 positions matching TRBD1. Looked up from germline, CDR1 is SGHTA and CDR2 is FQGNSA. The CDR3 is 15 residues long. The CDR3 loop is CASSYYRGKNTEAFF. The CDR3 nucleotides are TGCGCCAGCAGCTACTACAGGGGAAAGAACACTGAAGCTTTCTTT.

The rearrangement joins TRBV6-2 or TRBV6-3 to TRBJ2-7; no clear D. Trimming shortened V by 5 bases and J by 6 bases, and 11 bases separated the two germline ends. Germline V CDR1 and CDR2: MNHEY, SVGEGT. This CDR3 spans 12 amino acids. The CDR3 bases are TGTGCCAGCAGTGTCTTCCCGGGCGAGCAGTACTTC. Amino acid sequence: CASSVFPGEQYF.

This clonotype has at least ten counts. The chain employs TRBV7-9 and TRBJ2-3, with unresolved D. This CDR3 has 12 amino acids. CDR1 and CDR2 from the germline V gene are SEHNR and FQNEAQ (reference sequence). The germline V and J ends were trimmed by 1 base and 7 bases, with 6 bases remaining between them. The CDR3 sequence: CASSLELNTQYF. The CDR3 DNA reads TGTGCCAGCAGCTTAGAGTTGAATACGCAGTATTTT.

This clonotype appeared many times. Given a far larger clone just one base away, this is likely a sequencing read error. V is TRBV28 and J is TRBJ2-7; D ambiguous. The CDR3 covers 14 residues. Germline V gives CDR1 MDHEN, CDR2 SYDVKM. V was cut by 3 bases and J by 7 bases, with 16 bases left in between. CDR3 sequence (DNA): TGTGCCAGCAGTTTGGCCGGCCTGTACAATGAGCAGTACTTC. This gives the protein CASSLAGLYNEQYF.